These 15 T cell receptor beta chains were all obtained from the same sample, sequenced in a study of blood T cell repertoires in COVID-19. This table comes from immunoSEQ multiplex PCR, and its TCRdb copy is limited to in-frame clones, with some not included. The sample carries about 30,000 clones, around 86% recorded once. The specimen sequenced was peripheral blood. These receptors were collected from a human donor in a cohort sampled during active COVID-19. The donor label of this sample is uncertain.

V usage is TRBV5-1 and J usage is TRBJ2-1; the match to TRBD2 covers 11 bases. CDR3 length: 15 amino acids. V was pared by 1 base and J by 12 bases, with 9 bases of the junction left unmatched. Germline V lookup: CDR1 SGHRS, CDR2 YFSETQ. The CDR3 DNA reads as TGCGCCAGCAGCTTGAGGACTAGCGGGTCCGGGGGGCAGTTCTTC. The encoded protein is CASSLRTSGSGGQFF.

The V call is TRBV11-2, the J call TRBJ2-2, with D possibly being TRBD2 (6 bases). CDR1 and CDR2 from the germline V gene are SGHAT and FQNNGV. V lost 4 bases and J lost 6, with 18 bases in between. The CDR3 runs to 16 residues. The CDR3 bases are TGTGCCAGCAGCTCAGAGACTAGATCGGGTTCCGGGGAGCTGTTTTTT. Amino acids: CASSSETRSGSGELFF.

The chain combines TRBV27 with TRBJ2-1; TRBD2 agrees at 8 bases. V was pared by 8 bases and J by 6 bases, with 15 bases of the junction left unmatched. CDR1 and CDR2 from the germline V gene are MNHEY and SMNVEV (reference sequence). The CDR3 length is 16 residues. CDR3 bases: TGTGCCAGCCGACCAAGAGCGGGAGCTCCTGCCAATGAGCAGTTCTTC. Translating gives CASRPRAGAPANEQFF.

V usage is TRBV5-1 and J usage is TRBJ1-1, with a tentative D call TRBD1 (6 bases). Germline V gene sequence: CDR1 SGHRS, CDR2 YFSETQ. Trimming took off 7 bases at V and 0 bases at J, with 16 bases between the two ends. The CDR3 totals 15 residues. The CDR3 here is CASGSTGLLNTEAFF. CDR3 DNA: TGCGCCAGCGGGAGCACAGGGCTGTTGAACACTGAAGCTTTCTTT.

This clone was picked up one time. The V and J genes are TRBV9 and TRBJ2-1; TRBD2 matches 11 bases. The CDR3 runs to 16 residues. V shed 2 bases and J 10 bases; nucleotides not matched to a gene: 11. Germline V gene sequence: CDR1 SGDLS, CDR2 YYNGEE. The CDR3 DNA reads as TGTGCCAGCAGCGTTGGGACTAGCGGAAACTACAGGGAGCAGTTCTTC. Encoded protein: CASSVGTSGNYREQFF.

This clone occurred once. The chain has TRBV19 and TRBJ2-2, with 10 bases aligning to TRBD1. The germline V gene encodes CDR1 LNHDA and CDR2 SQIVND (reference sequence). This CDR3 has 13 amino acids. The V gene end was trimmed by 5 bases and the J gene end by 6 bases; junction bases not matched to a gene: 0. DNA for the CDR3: TGTGCCAGTAGTGGGACAGGGGCCGGGGAGCTGTTTTTT. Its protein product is CASSGTGAGELFF.

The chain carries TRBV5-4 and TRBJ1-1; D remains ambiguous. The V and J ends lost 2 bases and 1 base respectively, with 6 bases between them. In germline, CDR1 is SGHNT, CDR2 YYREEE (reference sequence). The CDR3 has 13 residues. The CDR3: CASSLTKNTEAFF. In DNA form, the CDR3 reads TGTGCCAGCAGCTTAACTAAGAACACTGAAGCTTTCTTT.

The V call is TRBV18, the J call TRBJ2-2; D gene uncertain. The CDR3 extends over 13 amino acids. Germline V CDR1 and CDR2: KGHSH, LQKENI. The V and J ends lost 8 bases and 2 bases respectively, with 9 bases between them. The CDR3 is CASHRSNTGELFF. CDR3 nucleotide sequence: TGTGCCAGCCATCGGAGTAACACCGGGGAGCTGTTTTTT.

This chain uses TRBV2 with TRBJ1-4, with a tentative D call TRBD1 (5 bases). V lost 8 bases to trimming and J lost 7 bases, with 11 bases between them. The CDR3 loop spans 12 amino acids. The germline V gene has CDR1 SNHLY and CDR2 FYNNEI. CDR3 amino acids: CASDFRGEKLFF. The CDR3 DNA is TGTGCCAGCGACTTTAGGGGTGAAAAACTGTTTTTT.

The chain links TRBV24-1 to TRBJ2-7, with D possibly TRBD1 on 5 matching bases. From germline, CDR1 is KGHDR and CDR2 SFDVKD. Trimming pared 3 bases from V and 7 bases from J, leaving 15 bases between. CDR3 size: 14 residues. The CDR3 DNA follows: TGTGCCACCAGTGATGCCTCAGGGTTGGGAGAGCAGTACTTC. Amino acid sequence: CATSDASGLGEQYF.

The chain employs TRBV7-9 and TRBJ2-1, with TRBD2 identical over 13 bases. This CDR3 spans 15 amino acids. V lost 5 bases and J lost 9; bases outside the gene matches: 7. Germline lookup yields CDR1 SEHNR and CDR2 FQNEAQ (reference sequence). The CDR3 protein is CASSLGLAGAGEQFF. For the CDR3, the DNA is TGTGCCAGCAGCCTCGGACTAGCGGGGGCGGGTGAGCAGTTCTTC.

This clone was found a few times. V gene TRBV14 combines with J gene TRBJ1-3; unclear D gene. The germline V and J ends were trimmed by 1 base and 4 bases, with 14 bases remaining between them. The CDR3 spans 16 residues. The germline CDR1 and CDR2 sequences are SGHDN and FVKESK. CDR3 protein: CASSQAEEALGNTIYF. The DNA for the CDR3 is TGTGCCAGCAGCCAAGCCGAGGAGGCTCTGGGAAACACCATATATTTT. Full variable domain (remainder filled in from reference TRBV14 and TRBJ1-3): EAGVTQFPSHSVIEKGQTVTLRCDPISGHDNLYWYRRVMGKEIKFLLHFVKESKQDESGMPNNRFLAERTGGTYSTLKVQPAELEDSGVYFCASSQAEEALGNTIYFGEGSWLTVV.

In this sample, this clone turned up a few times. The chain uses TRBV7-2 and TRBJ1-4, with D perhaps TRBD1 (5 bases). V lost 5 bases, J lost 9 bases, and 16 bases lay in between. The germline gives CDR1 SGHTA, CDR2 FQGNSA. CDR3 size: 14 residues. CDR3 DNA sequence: TGTGCCAGCAGCCCGGGGGGGAGCATCCAAAAACTGTTTTTT. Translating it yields CASSPGGSIQKLFF.

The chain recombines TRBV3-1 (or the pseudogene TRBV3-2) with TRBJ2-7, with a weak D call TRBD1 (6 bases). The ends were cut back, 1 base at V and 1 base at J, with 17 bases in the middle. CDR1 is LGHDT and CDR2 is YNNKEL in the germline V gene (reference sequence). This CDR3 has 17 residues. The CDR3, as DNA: TGTGCCAGCAGCCAAGTGGATGTGGGGGCCGGGTCCTACGAGCAGTACTTC. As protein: CASSQVDVGAGSYEQYF.

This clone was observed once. The CDR3, as DNA: TGTGCCATCAGTGAGTCCAGCGGGACCTACAATGAGCAGTTCTTC. It codes for CAISESSGTYNEQFF. The rearrangement joins TRBV10-3 to TRBJ2-1; the match to TRBD2 covers 7 bases. Germline V gene sequence: CDR1 ENHRY, CDR2 SYGVKD. This CDR3 has 15 amino acids. J was trimmed by 2 bases and V by 0 bases; bases with no gene match: 1.